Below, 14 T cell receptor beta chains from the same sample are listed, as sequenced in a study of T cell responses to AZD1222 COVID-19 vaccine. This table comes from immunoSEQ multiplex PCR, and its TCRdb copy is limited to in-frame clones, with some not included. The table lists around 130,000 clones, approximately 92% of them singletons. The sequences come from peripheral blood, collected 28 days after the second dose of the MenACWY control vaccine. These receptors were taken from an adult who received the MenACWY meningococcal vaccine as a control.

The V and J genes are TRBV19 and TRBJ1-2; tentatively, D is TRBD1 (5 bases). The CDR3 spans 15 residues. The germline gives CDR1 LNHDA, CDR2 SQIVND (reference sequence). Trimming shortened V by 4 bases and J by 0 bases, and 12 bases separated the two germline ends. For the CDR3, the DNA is TGTGCCAGTAGTACTCGACAGCGGTCTAACTATGGCTACACCTTC. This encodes CASSTRQRSNYGYTF.

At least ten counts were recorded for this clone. CDR3 region: CATSDLWEDTGELFF. Written as DNA, the CDR3 is TGTGCCACCAGTGATTTATGGGAGGACACCGGGGAGCTGTTTTTT. The chain links TRBV24-1 to TRBJ2-2; possible D gene TRBD2, 6 bases. CDR1 is KGHDR and CDR2 is SFDVKD in the germline V gene. The CDR3 has 15 amino acids. Trimming took 1 base from V and 3 from J, leaving 8 bases between them.

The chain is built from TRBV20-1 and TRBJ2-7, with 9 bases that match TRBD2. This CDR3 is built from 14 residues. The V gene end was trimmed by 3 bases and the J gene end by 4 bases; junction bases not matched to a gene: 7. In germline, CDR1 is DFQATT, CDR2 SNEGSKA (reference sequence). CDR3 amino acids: CSASRGGDAYEQYF. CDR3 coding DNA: TGCAGTGCTAGTCGCGGGGGGGATGCTTACGAGCAGTACTTC.

CDR3 coding DNA: TGTGCCAGCAGCTTCGGCGGGTTCTACTATGGCTACACCTTC. Its translation: CASSFGGFYYGYTF. The gene calls are TRBV7-9 and TRBJ1-2; no clear D. The CDR3 is made up of 14 amino acids. Per the germline V gene, CDR1 is SEHNR and CDR2 is FQNEAQ (reference sequence). The ends were cut back, 3 bases at V and 3 bases at J, with 11 bases in the middle. The complete variable domain, with remaining parts taken from reference TRBV7-9 and TRBJ1-2, reads DTGVSQNPRHKITKRGQNVTFRCDPISEHNRLYWYRQTLGQGPEFLTYFQNEAQLEKSRLLSDRFSAERPKGSFSTLEIQRTEQGDSAMYLCASSFGGFYYGYTFGSGTRLTVV.

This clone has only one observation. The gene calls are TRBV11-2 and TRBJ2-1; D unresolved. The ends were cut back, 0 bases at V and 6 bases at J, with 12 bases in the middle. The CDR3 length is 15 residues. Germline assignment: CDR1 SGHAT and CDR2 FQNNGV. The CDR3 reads CASSLDAHLVNEQFF. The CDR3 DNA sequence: TGTGCCAGCAGCTTAGACGCCCATTTGGTCAATGAGCAGTTCTTC.

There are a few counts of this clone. In DNA, the CDR3 is TGTGCCATCAGTGACGCCGAAAATGAAAAACTGTTTTTT. Protein: CAISDAENEKLFF. The chain recombines TRBV10-3 with TRBJ1-4, with no clear D. From germline, CDR1 is ENHRY and CDR2 SYGVKD. This CDR3 has 13 residues. The V end lost 3 bases, the J end lost 5 bases, and 7 bases lay between the germline ends.

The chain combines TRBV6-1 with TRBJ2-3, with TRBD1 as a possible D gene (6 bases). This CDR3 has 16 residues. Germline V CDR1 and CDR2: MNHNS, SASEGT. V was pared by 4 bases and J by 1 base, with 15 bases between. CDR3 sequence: CASSADRIARTDTQYF. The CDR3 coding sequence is TGTGCCAGCAGTGCGGACAGAATAGCCCGCACAGATACGCAGTATTTT.

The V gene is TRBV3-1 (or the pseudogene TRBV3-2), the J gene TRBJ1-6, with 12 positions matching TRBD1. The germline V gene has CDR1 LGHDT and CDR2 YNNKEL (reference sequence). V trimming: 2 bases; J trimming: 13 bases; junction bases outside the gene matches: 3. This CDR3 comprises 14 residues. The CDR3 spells CASSQKGQGAPLHF. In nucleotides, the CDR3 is TGTGCCAGCAGCCAAAAGGGACAGGGGGCCCCCCTCCACTTT.

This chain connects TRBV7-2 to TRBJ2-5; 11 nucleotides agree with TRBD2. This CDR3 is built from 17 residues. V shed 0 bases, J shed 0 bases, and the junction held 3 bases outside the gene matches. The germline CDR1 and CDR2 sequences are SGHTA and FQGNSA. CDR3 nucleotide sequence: TGTGCCAGCAGCTTAGCGCTAGCGGGGGGTAACCAAGAGACCCAGTACTTC. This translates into CASSLALAGGNQETQYF. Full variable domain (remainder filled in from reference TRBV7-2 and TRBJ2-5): GAGVSQSPSNKVTEKGKDVELRCDPISGHTALYWYRQSLGQGLEFLIYFQGNSAPDKSGLPSDRFSAERTGGSVSTLTIQRTQQEDSAVYLCASSLALAGGNQETQYFGPGTRLLVL.

CDR3 amino acids: CASSDGAGHSPLHF. The DNA for the CDR3 is TGTGCCAGCAGCGACGGAGCAGGCCATTCACCCCTCCACTTT. The chain couples TRBV6-4 to TRBJ1-6; D gene ambiguous. The length of the CDR3 is 14 residues. From germline, CDR1 is MRHNA and CDR2 SNTAGT. Trimming stripped 6 bases from V and 8 bases from J, with 14 bases between.

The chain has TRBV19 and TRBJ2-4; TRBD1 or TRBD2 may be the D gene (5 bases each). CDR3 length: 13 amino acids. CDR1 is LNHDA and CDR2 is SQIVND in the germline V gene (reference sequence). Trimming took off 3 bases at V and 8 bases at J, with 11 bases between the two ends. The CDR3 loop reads CASSMERGDIQYF. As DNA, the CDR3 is TGTGCCAGTAGTATGGAGAGGGGAGACATTCAGTACTTC.

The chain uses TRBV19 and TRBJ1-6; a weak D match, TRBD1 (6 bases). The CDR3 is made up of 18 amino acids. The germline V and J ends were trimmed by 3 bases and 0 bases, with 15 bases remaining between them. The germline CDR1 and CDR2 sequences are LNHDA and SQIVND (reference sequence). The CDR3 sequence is CASSMGGQSSSYNSPLHF. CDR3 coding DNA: TGTGCCAGTAGTATGGGGGGGCAGTCGAGCTCCTATAATTCACCCCTCCACTTT.

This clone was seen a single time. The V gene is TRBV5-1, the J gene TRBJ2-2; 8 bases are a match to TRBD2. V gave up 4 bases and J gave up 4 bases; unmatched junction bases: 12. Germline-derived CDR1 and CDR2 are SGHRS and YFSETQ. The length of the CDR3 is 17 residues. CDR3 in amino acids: CASSPSLAGPTTGELFF. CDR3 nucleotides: TGCGCCAGCAGCCCGTCGCTAGCGGGTCCTACCACCGGGGAGCTGTTTTTT.

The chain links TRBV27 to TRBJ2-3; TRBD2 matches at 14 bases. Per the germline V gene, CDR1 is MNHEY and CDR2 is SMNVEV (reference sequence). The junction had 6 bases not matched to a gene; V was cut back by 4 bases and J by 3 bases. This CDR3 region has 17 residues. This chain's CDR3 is CASSSGTSGGRTDTQYF. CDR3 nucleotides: TGTGCCAGCAGTTCAGGGACTAGCGGGGGACGAACAGATACGCAGTATTTT.